This TCR beta chain comes out of a study of T cell responses to AZD1222 COVID-19 vaccine. Per the germline V gene, CDR1 is SGHNT and CDR2 is YYREEE (reference sequence). The length of the CDR3 is 16 residues. Trimming cost V 2 bases and J 0 bases, with 12 bases left between them. Clones were sequenced by immunoSEQ multiplex PCR, and TCRdb holds only the in-frame ones, with some missing. The sample shows about 150,000 clones, roughly nine tenths of them seen only once. In this sample, this clone turned up once. The receptor was derived from an adult who had recovered from COVID-19. This sample comprised peripheral blood, obtained after recovery from COVID-19. The gene calls are TRBV5-4 and TRBJ2-1, with D unresolved. CDR3 protein: CASSFPDKSSYNEQFF. The CDR3 DNA follows: TGTGCCAGCAGCTTCCCAGACAAGAGCTCCTACAATGAGCAGTTCTTC.